This TCR beta chain comes out of a study of shared clonotypes between healthy human individuals. Naive CD8 populations comprised CD45RO-negative cells positively selected for CCR7, excluding terminally differentiated effector memory CD45RA+ cells. Sequencing was performed with immunoSEQ multiplex PCR; in TCRdb, only in-frame clones are kept and a portion is missing. The sample contains 450,000 to 700,000 clones, around 95% of which appear only once. The V gene's germline CDR1 is MNHNY and CDR2 SVGAGI (reference sequence). This CDR3 is 15 amino acids long. V lost 2 bases and J lost 3; bases outside the gene matches: 5.

Source material: naive CD8+ T cells sorted from blood. The TCR was taken from a woman aged 25 to 39 in good health. J is TRBJ2-3 and V is TRBV6-6, with 7 bases identical to TRBD2. The CDR3 spells CASSYKSGGTDTQYF. The CDR3 DNA reads TGTGCCAGCAGTTACAAGTCGGGAGGTACAGATACGCAGTATTTT.